These T cell receptor beta chains were read from a single sample in a study of tumor-infiltrating lymphocytes in oesophageal squamous cell carcinoma. Using its own MiXCR run on the PCR reads, TCRdb lists one record per CDR3 protein. The sample has under 15,000 distinct CDR3 sequences, approximately 47% seen once. Material: blood. The origin of the receptors is a female donor with esophageal squamous cell carcinoma. Both conserved end residues are part of each CDR3. Fields, in order: J gene, D gene, clone size, V gene, CDR3 DNA, CDR3 protein. The D gene is left open where the match is weak. The size field is filled for only some rows; it gives once, few, many or a size class.

TRBJ2-3 | TRBD2 | - | TRBV5-1 | TGCGCCAGCAGGGGAGTAGCGGGAGAAACAGATACGCAGTATTTT | CASRGVAGETDTQYF
TRBJ1-1 | - | few | TRBV28 | TGTGCCAGCAGTTTAACCGGGGGCACTGAAGCTTTCTTT | CASSLTGGTEAFF
TRBJ2-7 | - | - | TRBV7-2 | TGTGCCAGCAGCATGGGATCTTCCACCTCCTACGAGCAGTACTTC | CASSMGSSTSYEQYF
TRBJ2-7 | TRBD2 | - | TRBV7-6 | TGTGCCAGCAGCGATTACGGGACTAGCGGGAGCCACGAGCAGTACTTC | CASSDYGTSGSHEQYF
TRBJ1-1 | TRBD1 | medium-sized | TRBV12-3/TRBV12-4 | TGTGCCAGCAGTCGACCGGGACAGGGTAGCACTGAAGCTTTCTTT | CASSRPGQGSTEAFF
TRBJ2-7 | - | - | TRBV6-2/TRBV6-3 | TGTGCCAGCAGTGAGGTCCGGAAGAGGGGCGAGCAGTACTTC | CASSEVRKRGEQYF
TRBJ2-1 | - | many | TRBV7-9 | TGTGCCAGCAGCGCCCCTCGGGGTGGCCATGAGCAGTTCTTC | CASSAPRGGHEQFF
TRBJ2-7 | TRBD1 | - | TRBV2 | TGTGCCAGCAGTGAGACAGGGGGCCAAAATGAGCAGTACTTC | CASSETGGQNEQYF
TRBJ2-5 | TRBD2 | few | TRBV19 | TGTGCCAGTAGTGCATCCGGGACTAGCGGGAGGGCCAAGGCCCCGTACTTC | CASSASGTSGRAKAPYF
TRBJ2-3 | TRBD1 | few | TRBV7-3 | TGTGCCAGCAGTTCCGGACAGGTTGCAGATACGCAGTATTTT | CASSSGQVADTQYF
TRBJ2-3 | - | - | TRBV7-6 | TGTGCCAGCAGCTTAGTCCCGAGCACAGATACGCAGTATTTT | CASSLVPSTDTQYF
TRBJ1-5 | - | many | TRBV19 | TGTGCCAGTAGTACGCAATCAGGGGTTTATCAGCCCCAGCATTTT | CASSTQSGVYQPQHF
TRBJ2-1 | - | medium-sized | TRBV6-1 | TGTGCCAGCAGTGAGGGGCAGGTCTACAATGAGCAGTTCTTC | CASSEGQVYNEQFF
TRBJ2-1 | TRBD2 | - | TRBV7-8 | TGTGCCAGCAGCTTAGCGCATCAGCGGGGGTTTGAGCAGTTCTTC | CASSLAHQRGFEQFF
TRBJ2-7 | - | - | TRBV6-1 | TGTGCCAGCAATCAGTGGGCCTACGAGCAGTACTTC | CASNQWAYEQYF
TRBJ2-7 | TRBD2 | - | TRBV12-3/TRBV12-4 | TGTGCCAGCAGTTTAGCGAATAGCGGGCTCCACGAGCAGTACTTC | CASSLANSGLHEQYF
TRBJ2-5 | TRBD2 | - | TRBV7-8 | TGTGCCAGCAGCTTATTAAGGACGGGAGGAGAGACCCAGTACTTC | CASSLLRTGGETQYF